This entry lists 28 T cell receptor beta chains sequenced from one sample in a study of molecular identifiers for immune sequencing clone quantification. TCRdb analysed the PCR reads with MiXCR anew, one entry per CDR3 protein. The sample holds some 680,000 distinct CDR3 sequences; 25% are singletons and the top ten take about 0.84%. Source material: naive CD8+ T cells from blood, with Jurkat cell RNA spiked in. As to subset: FACS-sorted CD8+CD4-CCR7+CD45RA+ naive T cells. These TCRs come from a human donor in good health. Some libraries in this study had Jurkat cell RNA spiked in.

This clonotype occurred many times. V gene TRBV4-2 combines with J gene TRBJ2-7, with a possible D match to TRBD2 (5 bases). The CDR3 has 15 residues. V was shortened by 0 bases and J by 4 bases, with 13 bases between the two germline ends. CDR1 and CDR2 (germline): LGHNA, YNFKEQ. Here the CDR3 DNA reads TGTGCCAGCAGCCAAGAAGTACGGAGAGGGTACGAGCAGTACTTC. Its protein product is CASSQEVRRGYEQYF.

This clonotype was seen at least ten times. This chain links TRBV5-3 with TRBJ2-5; D unclear. TRBV5-3 is an ORF, and what it does is uncertain. With 1 base removed from V and 6 bases from J, the gap between germline ends came to 10 bases. The CDR3 is 13 amino acids. The CDR3 bases are TGTGCCAGAAGCTTGTCAGGTTCAAAGACCCAGTACTTC. This encodes CARSLSGSKTQYF.

For this clonotype: A clone one base away is much larger, so this may be a read error. The gene calls are TRBV29-1 and TRBJ2-7, with TRBD2 identical over 11 bases. Germline loops: CDR1 SQVTM, CDR2 ANQGSEA. The CDR3 consists of 14 residues. The CDR3 sequence: CGVKTSGGFKEQYF. CDR3 sequence (DNA): TGCGGCGTTAAAACTAGCGGGGGTTTCAAGGAGCAGTACTTC.

The sample holds a few counts of this clonotype. The J gene is TRBJ2-7, the V gene TRBV28; TRBD1 matches 8 bases. CDR1 is MDHEN, CDR2 SYDVKM, per germline. The CDR3 sequence is 14 residues long. Unmatched junction bases numbered 4, after V lost 2 bases and J lost 4 bases. The CDR3 sequence: CASSLDRGIYEQYF. CDR3 coding DNA: TGTGCCAGCAGTTTAGACAGGGGAATATACGAGCAGTACTTC.

This clonotype has a count of ten or more. The V call is TRBV29-1, the J call TRBJ2-6, with no clear D. This CDR3 has 16 amino acids. V was trimmed by 0 bases and J by 1 base, leaving 10 bases between them. Germline CDR1 and CDR2: SQVTM and ANQGSEA. DNA of the CDR3: TGCAGCGTTGAAGATCCGCTTAGGTCTGGGGCCAACGTCCTGACTTTC. Encoded protein: CSVEDPLRSGANVLTF.

This clonotype was seen at least ten times. The chain recombines TRBV20-1 with TRBJ1-1; D unclear. The CDR3 has 12 amino acids. The germline CDR1 and CDR2 sequences are DFQATT and SNEGSKA (reference sequence). The V end lost 6 bases, the J end lost 4 bases, and 12 bases lay between the germline ends. The CDR3 DNA follows: TGCAGTGCCGGAATTGGAGGCACTGAAGCTTTCTTT. Amino acids: CSAGIGGTEAFF.

This clonotype was seen many times. The V gene is TRBV7-9, the J gene TRBJ2-5; D is undetermined. V lost 5 bases to trimming and J lost 1 base, with 11 bases between them. Germline-derived CDR1 and CDR2 are SEHNR and FQNEAQ (reference sequence). This CDR3 contains 14 residues. CDR3 sequence: CASSPPGPQETQYF. The CDR3 DNA is TGTGCCAGCAGCCCCCCCGGGCCCCAAGAGACCCAGTACTTC.

The rearrangement links TRBV19 to TRBJ2-7; D gene unclear. V lost 1 base to trimming and J lost 2 bases, with 6 bases between them. The CDR3 sequence is 13 residues long. The germline V gene encodes CDR1 LNHDA and CDR2 SQIVND (reference sequence). The CDR3 DNA follows: TGTGCCAGTAGTATAGGGCCCGCCTACGAGCAGTACTTC. This encodes CASSIGPAYEQYF. The variable domain in full, completed from reference TRBV19 and TRBJ2-7, reads DGGITQSPKYLFRKEGQNVTLSCEQNLNHDAMYWYRQDPGQGLRLIYYSQIVNDFQKGDIAEGYSVSREKKESFPLTVTSAQKNPTAFYLCASSIGPAYEQYFGPGTRLTVT.

In its sample, this clonotype was seen a few times. The chain couples TRBV6-5 to TRBJ2-7; D might be TRBD2 (5 bases). Germline loops: CDR1 MNHEY, CDR2 SVGAGI. Trimming left V 2 bases short and J 3 bases short, with 14 bases between. This CDR3 has 15 residues. CDR3: CASSYGPREYYEQYF. Here the CDR3 DNA reads TGTGCCAGCAGTTACGGTCCGAGGGAGTACTACGAGCAGTACTTC.

The chain couples TRBV12-3 or TRBV12-4 to TRBJ2-5, with D perhaps TRBD1 (6 bases). Trimming left V 5 bases short and J 0 bases short, with 28 bases between. The CDR3 contains 20 residues. CDR3 region: CASSANDPRGGGPYQETQYF. The CDR3 DNA reads as TGTGCCAGCAGTGCAAACGACCCCAGGGGTGGCGGGCCGTACCAAGAGACCCAGTACTTC.

The table lists this clonotype with many counts. The rearrangement links TRBV4-3 to TRBJ2-7, with 8 nucleotides matching TRBD2. The CDR3 has 15 residues. The trim removed 4 bases at V and 4 bases at J, leaving 9 bases unmatched. The V gene's germline CDR1 is LGHNA and CDR2 YSLEER. CDR3 sequence reads: CASSPHFAGGYEQYF. Here the CDR3 DNA reads TGCGCCAGCAGCCCCCACTTTGCGGGGGGTTACGAGCAGTACTTC.

There are many counts of this clonotype. The J gene is TRBJ2-7, the V gene TRBV7-9, with D perhaps matching TRBD1 (5 bases). With 5 bases removed from V and 5 bases from J, the gap between germline ends came to 19 bases. Germline CDR1 is SEHNR and CDR2 is FQNEAQ (reference sequence). The CDR3 has 15 residues. CDR3 DNA: TGTGCCAGCAGCCCAGTGGGGCCCCAGGACGACGAGCAGTACTTC. Residues: CASSPVGPQDDEQYF.

Details on this clonotype: Germline is not matched at one junction end, which may reflect a read error. The V gene is TRBV2, the J gene TRBJ2-5, with D possibly TRBD1 on 6 matching bases. Germline loops: CDR1 SNHLY, CDR2 FYNNEI. The CDR3 runs to 16 residues. CDR3 protein: CASSFVTGTLEETPYF. As DNA, the CDR3 is TGTGCCAGCAGTTTTGTGACTGGGACATTAGAAGAGACCCCGTACTTC.

This clonotype was found a few times. The chain links TRBV20-1 to TRBJ1-1; D remains ambiguous. Germline V gene lookup returns CDR1 DFQATT and CDR2 SNEGSKA (reference sequence). This CDR3 is 13 amino acids long. V dropped 3 bases and J dropped 3 bases, with 11 bases sitting between them. In DNA form, the CDR3 reads TGCAGTGCTAGGGACGTCGGGGACACTGAAGCTTTCTTT. Residues: CSARDVGDTEAFF.

This clonotype was picked up a small number of times. Being one base from a much bigger clone, this may be a read error. The chain employs TRBV27 and TRBJ1-1; D is unclear. The germline CDR1 and CDR2 sequences are MNHEY and SMNVEV (reference sequence). Deletions cut 3 bases from V and 10 bases from J, with 15 bases between. The CDR3 length is 13 residues. CDR3 sequence: CASSFTRSHGAFF. The CDR3, as DNA: TGTGCCAGCAGTTTTACCCGGTCTCATGGAGCTTTCTTT.

Comments on this clonotype: One base away lies a much larger clone, so this may be a sequencing read error. This CDR3 fails to terminate in the conserved phenylalanine or tryptophan, so it likely reflects a read error. The gene calls are TRBV11-2 and TRBJ2-3; D remains unclear. CDR3 length equals 14 residues. Germline values: CDR1 SGHAT, CDR2 FQNNGV. The germline V and J ends were trimmed by 2 bases and 3 bases, with 9 bases remaining between them. This CDR3 reads CASSLYIKTDTQYL. CDR3 in DNA: TGTGCCAGCAGCTTATATATTAAAACAGATACGCAGTATCTT.

At least ten counts were recorded for this clonotype. The chain combines TRBV4-1 with TRBJ2-5; 9 nucleotides match TRBD2. This CDR3 is 16 amino acids long. V lost 5 bases to trimming and J lost 5 bases; unmatched junction nucleotides: 12. Germline V lookup: CDR1 MGHRA, CDR2 YSYEKL. In DNA form, the CDR3 reads TGCGCCAGCAGCTCCCTGGGAGCGGGGGGAATGGAGACCCAGTACTTC. Its translation: CASSSLGAGGMETQYF.

As DNA, the CDR3 is TGCGCCAGCAGTGAGGTGGGAGGTACTGGAAACACCATATATTTT. This encodes CASSEVGGTGNTIYF. The chain joins TRBV10-2 to TRBJ1-3; D is uncertain. Per the germline V gene, CDR1 is WSHSY and CDR2 is SAAADI. CDR3 length equals 15 residues. Trimming took off 2 bases at V and 2 bases at J, with 10 bases between the two ends.

J is TRBJ2-2 and V is TRBV7-9, with D perhaps matching TRBD1 (6 bases). V dropped 6 bases and J dropped 7 bases, with 27 bases sitting between them. This CDR3 is built from 18 residues. Looked up from germline, CDR1 is SEHNR and CDR2 is FQNEAQ (reference sequence). The CDR3 DNA follows: TGTGCCAGCAGTGGGGGCCCGGGGCTGAACGAGGCTGGCGGGGAGCTGTTTTTT. As protein: CASSGGPGLNEAGGELFF.

With regard to this clonotype: A much larger clonotype is one base distant, so this may be a read error. V is TRBV13 and J is TRBJ2-7, with TRBD1 identical over 11 bases. In germline, CDR1 is PRHDT, CDR2 FYEKMQ (reference sequence). This CDR3 has 14 amino acids. The CDR3 protein is CASSNRDRGYEQSF. CDR3 sequence (DNA): TGTGCCAGCAGCAACCGGGACAGGGGGTACGAGCAGTCCTTC.

The J gene is TRBJ2-7, the V gene TRBV4-1, with 8 positions matching TRBD1. After removal of 1 base from V and 4 bases from J, the junction contained 6 bases not matched to a gene. This CDR3 region has 15 residues. Germline assignment: CDR1 MGHRA and CDR2 YSYEKL. DNA for the CDR3: TGCGCCAGCAGCCAAGGTAATCAGGGGGCGTACGAGCAGTACTTC. Amino acid sequence: CASSQGNQGAYEQYF.

The chain combines TRBV4-3 with TRBJ2-2; a possible D gene is TRBD2 (5 bases). The CDR3 spans 20 residues. Trimming cost V 0 bases and J 6 bases, with 26 bases left between them. Germline V gene lookup returns CDR1 LGHNA and CDR2 YSLEER. Here the CDR3 DNA reads TGCGCCAGCAGCCAAGATCGAGTTAGCCCCGGGGATGTGCACCCCGGGGAGCTGTTTTTT. It encodes CASSQDRVSPGDVHPGELFF.

This chain links TRBV4-1 with TRBJ2-1; D uncertain. Germline V CDR1 and CDR2: MGHRA, YSYEKL. V lost 0 bases, J lost 5 bases, and 8 bases lay in between. This CDR3 has 14 residues. CDR3 DNA sequence: TGCGCCAGCAGCCAAGACGTAAATGACAATGAGCAGTTCTTC. Protein: CASSQDVNDNEQFF.

Ten or more counts support this clonotype. V and J are TRBV11-2 and TRBJ2-1, with D possibly being TRBD1 (5 bases). This CDR3 region has 15 residues. CDR1 and CDR2 from the germline V gene are SGHAT and FQNNGV. V lost 0 bases to trimming and J lost 7 bases, with 13 bases between them. In DNA form, the CDR3 reads TGTGCCAGCAGCTTAGATGCAGGGTCTGCGAATGAGCAGTTCTTC. This encodes CASSLDAGSANEQFF.

The gene calls are TRBV19 and TRBJ2-3, with 10 bases aligning to TRBD1. Germline V CDR1 and CDR2: LNHDA, SQIVND (reference sequence). V lost 4 bases and J lost 5; bases outside the gene matches: 6. This CDR3 has 15 residues. The CDR3 protein is CASSKTGTGVDTQYF. As DNA, the CDR3 is TGTGCCAGTAGTAAGACCGGGACAGGGGTAGATACGCAGTATTTT.

This clonotype was picked up many times. The chain employs TRBV2 and TRBJ2-5; a possible D gene is TRBD1 (6 bases). The germline V and J ends were trimmed by 7 bases and 4 bases, with 13 bases remaining between them. The germline gives CDR1 SNHLY, CDR2 FYNNEI. The CDR3 consists of 13 residues. Here the CDR3 DNA reads TGTGCCAGCACCAGGGGCGCCCGAGAGACCCAGTACTTC. It codes for CASTRGARETQYF.

The V call is TRBV11-2, the J call TRBJ2-5; no reliable D call. Per germline, CDR1 SGHAT and CDR2 FQNNGV. V shed 4 bases and J shed 4 bases, with 13 bases lying between them. There are 14 residues in the CDR3. The CDR3 coding sequence is TGTGCCAGCAGCTCGTCCCGGGCCAGAGAGACCCAGTACTTC. Residues: CASSSSRARETQYF.

A few counts support this clonotype. The chain links TRBV20-1 to TRBJ2-2, with 7 bases aligning to TRBD1. The CDR3 covers 15 residues. Unmatched junction bases numbered 4, after V lost 1 base and J lost 2 bases. CDR1 DFQATT and CDR2 SNEGSKA come from the germline V gene (reference sequence). The CDR3: CSARAGTANTGELFF. Written as DNA, the CDR3 is TGCAGTGCTAGAGCCGGGACAGCAAACACCGGGGAGCTGTTTTTT.